This T cell receptor beta chain was recorded in a study of Tregs in tolerant kidney transplant recipients. Broader study findings: Tregs expanded with activated donor B cells seemed most donor-specific.

Thawed PBMCs were FACS-sorted into unstimulated CD4+CD25+CD127- regulatory T cells, CD4+CD25- non-regulatory cells, CD4 and CD8 cells. Some clones are missing from TCRdb's copy, which holds only in-frame ones; the method was immunoSEQ multiplex PCR. Its listing shows 30,000 to 35,000 clones. Note on this clone: Its specificity is not known. The read terminates 3 residues before the CDR3 end, so the remaining end is supplied by the germline J gene.

Per the germline V gene, CDR1 is SGHRS and CDR2 is YFSETQ. Deletions cut 4 bases from V and 1 base from J, with 18 bases between. The CDR3 is made up of 16 amino acids. The specimen was CD8+ T cells from blood, collected before the transplant. This chain joins TRBV5-1 and TRBJ2-7, with D possibly being TRBD1 (5 bases). The source of this sequence is a human donor who received a combined kidney and bone marrow transplant. CDR3 bases read: TGCGCCAGCAGCGGTGACAGCGCGAAAGCTTCCTACGAG. Protein sequence: CASSGDSAKASYE. The full CDR3 protein is CASSGDSAKASYEQYF.